This entry describes one TCR beta chain. The V and J ends lost 5 bases and 5 bases, in that order; junction bases with no gene match: 3. This CDR3 spans 13 amino acids. The germline gives CDR1 SGHTA, CDR2 FQGTGA. This sample was taken from a study of blood T cell repertoires in COVID-19. The participants were between roughly 18 and 100 years old and came from some 25 US areas. Participants had their cohort set by participant-reported clinical history. Measured with immunoSEQ multiplex PCR; TCRdb has only the in-frame clones, and not every one. Of 350,000 or so clones in the sample, more than 90% are singletons; the top ten hold less than 20%.

The chain uses TRBV7-3 and TRBJ2-7; 10 nucleotides align to TRBD1. The sequencing input was PBMCs or T cells enriched from blood (not recorded which). This clonotype was obtained from a woman younger than 45 who had recovered from COVID-19. Written as DNA, the CDR3 is TGTGCCAGCAGCCCGGACAGGGGGGACGAGCAGTACTTC. It encodes CASSPDRGDEQYF.